A selection of T cell receptor beta chains follows, all from one sample in a study of vaccination and CD4 T cells after COVID-19. No antigen has been assigned to these receptors. MiXCR, run by TCRdb on the PCR reads, gives a single entry per CDR3 protein. The sample records 10,000 to 15,000 distinct CDR3 sequences, around 50% being singletons. Source material: CD4+ T cells from blood, cultured in vitro. These TCRs come from a human donor who had recovered from COVID-19. CDR3s include the opening cysteine and the closing phenylalanine or tryptophan. The D gene is left open where the match is weak. Expanded clones get a size class; other rows say once, few or many, or leave the size out.

TRBD2,TRBV19,few,TRBJ2-7,TGTGCCAGTACCCCTAGCGGGGGAGCCTACGAGCAGTACTTC,CASTPSGGAYEQYF
TRBD1,TRBV6-1,NA,TRBJ1-4,TGTGCCACTTACAGGGGAAGAGGGGAAAAACTGTTTTTT,CATYRGRGEKLFF
TRBD1,TRBV28,few,TRBJ1-5,TGTGCCAGCAGTCCGAGACGGACAGGGCGGCAGCCCCAGCATTTT,CASSPRRTGRQPQHF
NA,TRBV7-9,NA,TRBJ1-2,TGTGCCAGCAGCCCGGATACAGTGAGACGTGGCTACACCTTC,CASSPDTVRRGYTF
NA,TRBV20-1,few,TRBJ1-2,TGCAGTGCTAGAGATCCTGAGCCAGGTCTCTTCACCTTC,CSARDPEPGLFTF
TRBD1,TRBV5-6,NA,TRBJ2-7,TGTGCCAGCAGCCCTGACAGGGCGCCCTCCTACGAGCAGTACTTC,CASSPDRAPSYEQYF
NA,TRBV10-2,few,TRBJ2-3,TGCGCCAGCAGTGACGGCTTCACAGATACGCAGTATTTT,CASSDGFTDTQYF
NA,TRBV27,NA,TRBJ2-7,TGTGCCAGCAGACGAGGACTAACCCCAAGCTCCTACGAGCAGTACTTC,CASRRGLTPSSYEQYF
TRBD2,TRBV5-4,NA,TRBJ2-5,TGTGCCAGCAGCCCGGGACTAAGAGAGACCCAGTACTTC,CASSPGLRETQYF
NA,TRBV6-1,NA,TRBJ2-6,TGTGCCAGCACGACCGTGTGGGCGGGCACCTACTCTGGGGCCAACGTCCTGACTTTC,CASTTVWAGTYSGANVLTF
NA,TRBV7-7,medium-sized,TRBJ2-7,TGTGCCAGCAGTAAGTCCGACTCCCCCCCTTACGAGCAGTACTTC,CASSKSDSPPYEQYF
NA,TRBV20-1,few,TRBJ1-1,TGCAGTGCTCCCGAGATTCAGGTGAACACTGAAGCTTTCTTT,CSAPEIQVNTEAFF
NA,TRBV7-9,once,TRBJ1-1,TGTGCCAGCAGCTTGAGGAGGAACACTGAAGCTTTCTTT,CASSLRRNTEAFF
NA,TRBV28,NA,TRBJ1-3,TGTGCCAGCAAAAAGCCGGGGCTCTCTGGAAACACCATATATTTT,CASKKPGLSGNTIYF
NA,TRBV2,NA,TRBJ2-3,TGTGCCAGCCAGAGGGTACTTAGGACCTCAGTCATAGATACGCAGTATTTT,CASQRVLRTSVIDTQYF
NA,TRBV19,NA,TRBJ2-7,TGTGCCAGTAGTATTGCCCGGGGTAGGGAGCAGTACTTC,CASSIARGREQYF
NA,TRBV7-6,NA,TRBJ2-5,TGTGCCAGCAGCTTAGGGCTAGCCACCAATATTCAAGAGACCCAGTACTTC,CASSLGLATNIQETQYF
NA,TRBV29-1,once,TRBJ1-2,TGCAGCGTTGGATTGGGACCCCACTATGGCTACACCTTC,CSVGLGPHYGYTF
NA,TRBV5-1,NA,TRBJ2-7,TGCGCCAGCAGCGCAACCCCTCCGGGGGGCGGGGGCTCCTACGAGCAGTACTTC,CASSATPPGGGGSYEQYF
TRBD2,TRBV7-9,once,TRBJ2-3,TGTGCCAGCAGCGACGGGAGGAGGAGCACAGATACGCAGTATTTT,CASSDGRRSTDTQYF
TRBD2,TRBV20-1,NA,TRBJ2-7,TGCAGTGCTCCCAGCGGGGGACGAGTCTACGAGCAGTACTTC,CSAPSGGRVYEQYF
TRBD2,TRBV5-4,NA,TRBJ2-7,TGTGCCAGCAGCGATAGCGGGAGGGACAACGAGCAGTACTTC,CASSDSGRDNEQYF
NA,TRBV19,few,TRBJ1-2,TGTGCCAGTAGTGAAATCGGGCAAGGCTATGGCTACACCTTC,CASSEIGQGYGYTF
NA,TRBV19,NA,TRBJ1-5,TGTGCCAGTAGTATACGGTTCGGCGATCAGCCCCAGCATTTT,CASSIRFGDQPQHF
TRBD1,TRBV28,few,TRBJ1-2,TGTGCCAGCGCTACCCAGGGGGGTTGGGGCTACACCTTC,CASATQGGWGYTF
TRBD2,TRBV5-4,NA,TRBJ2-1,TGTGCCAGCAGCGTGACCGGGACTACCAGCTACAATGAGCAGTTCTTC,CASSVTGTTSYNEQFF
NA,TRBV12-3/TRBV12-4,NA,TRBJ2-3,TGTGCCAGCAGTTTGTGGCGGGACGCAGATACGCAGTATTTT,CASSLWRDADTQYF
TRBD2,TRBV5-1,NA,TRBJ2-7,TGCGCCAGCAGCTTGGAGCCTAGCGGGGGCTACGAGCAGTACTTC,CASSLEPSGGYEQYF
NA,TRBV28,NA,TRBJ2-3,TGTGCCAGCAGTACGATAGGACTAGGGGGAACAGATACGCAGTATTTT,CASSTIGLGGTDTQYF
NA,TRBV7-3,NA,TRBJ2-7,TGTGCCAGCAGCCCTTCGTGGGACCGAAGGGGCGAGCAGTACTTC,CASSPSWDRRGEQYF
TRBD2,TRBV27,NA,TRBJ2-7,TGTGCCAGCATCAGGACTAGCGGGAGTTACGAGCAGTACTTC,CASIRTSGSYEQYF
NA,TRBV20-1,NA,TRBJ2-1,TGCAGTGCTAGAGTGATGACTAGTTCCTACAATGAGCAGTTCTTC,CSARVMTSSYNEQFF
NA,TRBV30,NA,TRBJ1-5,TGTGCCTGGAGTGTTAGGAACGATCAGCCCCAGCATTTT,CAWSVRNDQPQHF
NA,TRBV14,NA,TRBJ2-5,TGTGCCAGCAGCCATTCAGGCGGCGAGACCCAGTACTTC,CASSHSGGETQYF
NA,TRBV5-5,NA,TRBJ2-7,TGTGCCAGCAGCGGCCCGGGACGCGATTCCGAGCAGTACTTC,CASSGPGRDSEQYF
NA,TRBV2,NA,TRBJ2-3,TGTGCCAGCAGTGTCAGGGGCACAGATACGCAGTATTTT,CASSVRGTDTQYF
NA,TRBV6-1,few,TRBJ2-2,TGTGCCAGCACAGACCGACCCAGGAACACCGGGGAGCTGTTTTTT,CASTDRPRNTGELFF
TRBD1,TRBV20-1,NA,TRBJ2-5,TGCAGTGCTGTCCCCACGGTGGTCCCGGGACAGGGGGAGACCCAGTACTTC,CSAVPTVVPGQGETQYF
TRBD1,TRBV19,NA,TRBJ2-1,TGTGCCAGTAGTATAGATGAGGCAGGGGGCAATGAGCAGTTCTTC,CASSIDEAGGNEQFF
TRBD2,TRBV12-3/TRBV12-4,NA,TRBJ2-1,TGTGCCAGCAGTTTAAGCTCGCTAGGGACTAATCAGTTCTTC,CASSLSSLGTNQFF
NA,TRBV20-1,NA,TRBJ1-2,TGCAGTGCTAGAGATAGCAGGGTCAACTTTGGCTACACCTTC,CSARDSRVNFGYTF
TRBD1,TRBV6-2/TRBV6-3,NA,TRBJ2-2,TGTGCCAGCAGGTCAGGGGGCGCAGGCACCGGGGAGCTGTTTTTT,CASRSGGAGTGELFF
NA,TRBV20-1,few,TRBJ1-5,TGCAGTGCTAGAGATTTACAGGGCGAGAATCAGCCCCAGCATTTT,CSARDLQGENQPQHF
TRBD2,TRBV28,large,TRBJ2-1,TGTGCCAGCAGAACTCCTGGCGGGAGTAGTGCTGGGCAGTTCTTC,CASRTPGGSSAGQFF
NA,TRBV20-1,NA,TRBJ1-1,TGCAGTGCTAGTAGTAGTCAGGGACTAGCTTTCTTT,CSASSSQGLAFF
NA,TRBV30,NA,TRBJ1-2,TGTGCCTGGAGTGAGATTCTAGCTAACTATGGCTACACCTTC,CAWSEILANYGYTF
TRBD2,TRBV6-1,NA,TRBJ2-3,TGTGCCAGCAGTCTGGGAGCGGGAGTTGCAGATACGCAGTATTTT,CASSLGAGVADTQYF
NA,TRBV30,NA,TRBJ1-2,TGTGCCCGGGGCATTAACTATGGCTACACCTTC,CARGINYGYTF
NA,TRBV7-9,NA,TRBJ1-4,TGTGCCAGCAGCCTCACGGAGTCATCGAATGAAAAACTGTTTTTT,CASSLTESSNEKLFF
TRBD1,TRBV19,NA,TRBJ2-7,TGTGCCAGTAGTATGACAGGGGACGAGCAGTACTTC,CASSMTGDEQYF
NA,TRBV7-9,NA,TRBJ2-5,TGTGCCAGCAGCCTCGGGGAGCAGCAGACCCAGTACTTC,CASSLGEQQTQYF
TRBD1,TRBV7-9,few,TRBJ1-5,TGTGCCAGCAGCTGGGGGACAGGGGGCAATAGCAATCAGCCCCAGCATTTT,CASSWGTGGNSNQPQHF
NA,TRBV27,few,TRBJ2-5,TGTGCCAGCAGTCCCCTCCAAGAGACCCAGTACTTC,CASSPLQETQYF
NA,TRBV7-2,few,TRBJ1-4,TGTGCCAGCAGCTTTTCCAGATATGAAAAACTGTTTTTT,CASSFSRYEKLFF
NA,TRBV5-3,NA,TRBJ2-7,TGTGCCAGAAGCTTGGGGGCCCAAGTTACCTACGAGCAGTACTTC,CARSLGAQVTYEQYF
TRBD1,TRBV7-2,NA,TRBJ2-5,TGTGCCAGCAGCCCAGGGGGCAGGGAGGAGACCCAGTACTTC,CASSPGGREETQYF